This T cell receptor beta chain was captured in a study of control samples from healthy donors and cancer patients. Produced via immunoSEQ multiplex PCR; TCRdb's table is partial and in-frame only. Of approximately 100,000 clones listed, approximately 86% are singletons. Germline lookup yields CDR1 SGHDT and CDR2 YYEEEE. The CDR3 loop spans 16 amino acids. The trim removed 0 bases at V and 5 bases at J, leaving 3 bases unmatched. Sequencing used blood. The sequence derives from a man aged 25 to 40 in good health. The chain uses TRBV5-6 and TRBJ1-5; 12 nucleotides match TRBD1. The CDR3 coding sequence is TGTGCCAGCAGCTTGGGGGACAGGGGGCTGCATCAGCCCCAGCATTTT. Protein: CASSLGDRGLHQPQHF.